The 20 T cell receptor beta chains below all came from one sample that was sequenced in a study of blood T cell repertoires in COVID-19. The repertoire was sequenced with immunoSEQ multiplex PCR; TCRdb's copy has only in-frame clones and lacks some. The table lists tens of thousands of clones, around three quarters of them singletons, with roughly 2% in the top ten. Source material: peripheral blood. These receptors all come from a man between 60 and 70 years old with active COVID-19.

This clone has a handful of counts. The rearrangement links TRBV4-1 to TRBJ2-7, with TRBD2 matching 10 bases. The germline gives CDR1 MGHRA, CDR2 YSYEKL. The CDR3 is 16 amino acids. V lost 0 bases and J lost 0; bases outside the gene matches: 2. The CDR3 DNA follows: TGCGCCAGCAGCCAAGACCCTAGCGGGAGCTCCTACGAGCAGTACTTC. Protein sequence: CASSQDPSGSSYEQYF.

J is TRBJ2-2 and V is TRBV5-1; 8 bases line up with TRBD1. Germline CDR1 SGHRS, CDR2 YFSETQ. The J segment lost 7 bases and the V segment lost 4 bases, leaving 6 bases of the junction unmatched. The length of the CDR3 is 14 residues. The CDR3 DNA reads TGCGCCAGCAGCCGGACAGGGAAAGACGGGGAGCTGTTTTTT. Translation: CASSRTGKDGELFF.

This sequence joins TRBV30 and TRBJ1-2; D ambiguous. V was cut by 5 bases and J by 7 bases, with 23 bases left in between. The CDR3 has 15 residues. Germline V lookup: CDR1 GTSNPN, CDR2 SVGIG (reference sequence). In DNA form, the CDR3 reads TGTGCCTGGGGCAGGCCCCGCCTATGGTCAGTTGGCTACACCTTC. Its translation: CAWGRPRLWSVGYTF.

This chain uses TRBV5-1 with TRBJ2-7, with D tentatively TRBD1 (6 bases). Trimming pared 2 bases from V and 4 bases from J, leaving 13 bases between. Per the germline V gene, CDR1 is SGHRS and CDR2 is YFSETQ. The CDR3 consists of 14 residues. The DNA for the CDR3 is TGCGCCAGCAGCTTACAGGGTTCCCCGTACGAGCAGTACTTC. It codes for CASSLQGSPYEQYF.

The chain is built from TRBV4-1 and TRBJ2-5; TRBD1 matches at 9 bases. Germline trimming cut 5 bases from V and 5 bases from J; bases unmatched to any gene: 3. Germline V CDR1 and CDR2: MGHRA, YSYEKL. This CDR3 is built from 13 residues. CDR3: CASSDGQGETQYF. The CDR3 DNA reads TGCGCCAGCAGCGACGGACAGGGGGAGACCCAGTACTTC.

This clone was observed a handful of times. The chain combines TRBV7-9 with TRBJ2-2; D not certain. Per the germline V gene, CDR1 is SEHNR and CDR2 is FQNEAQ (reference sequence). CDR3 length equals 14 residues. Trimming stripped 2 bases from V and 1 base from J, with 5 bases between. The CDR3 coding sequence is TGTGCCAGCAGCTTATCACAGAACACCGGGGAGCTGTTTTTT. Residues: CASSLSQNTGELFF.

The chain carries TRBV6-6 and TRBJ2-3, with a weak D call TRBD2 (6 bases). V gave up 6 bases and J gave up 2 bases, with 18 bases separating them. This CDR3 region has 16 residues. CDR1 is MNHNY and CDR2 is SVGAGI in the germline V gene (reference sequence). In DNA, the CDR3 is TGTGCCAGCAGGGGATGGGGCGGGATCACCACAGATACGCAGTATTTT. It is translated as CASRGWGGITTDTQYF.

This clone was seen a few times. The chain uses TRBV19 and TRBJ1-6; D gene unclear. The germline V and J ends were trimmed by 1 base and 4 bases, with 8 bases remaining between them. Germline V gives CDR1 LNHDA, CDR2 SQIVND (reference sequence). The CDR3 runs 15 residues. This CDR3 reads CASSIGAPYNSPLHF. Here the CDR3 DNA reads TGTGCCAGTAGTATAGGTGCGCCTTATAATTCACCCCTCCACTTT.

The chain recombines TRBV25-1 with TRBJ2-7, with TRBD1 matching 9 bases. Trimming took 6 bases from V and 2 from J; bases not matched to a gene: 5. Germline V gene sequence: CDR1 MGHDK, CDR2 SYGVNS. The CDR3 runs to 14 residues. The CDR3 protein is CASSAGTGTYEQYF. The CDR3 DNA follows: TGTGCCAGCAGCGCCGGGACAGGGACCTACGAGCAGTACTTC.

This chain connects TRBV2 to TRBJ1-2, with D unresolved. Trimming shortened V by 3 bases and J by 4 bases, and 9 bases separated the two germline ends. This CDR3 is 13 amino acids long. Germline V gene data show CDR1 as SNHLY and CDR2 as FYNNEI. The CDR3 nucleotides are TGTGCCAGCAGTGAGGAGAGCAGCTATGGCTACACCTTC. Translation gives CASSEESSYGYTF. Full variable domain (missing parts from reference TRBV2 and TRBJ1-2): EPEVTQTPSHQVTQMGQEVILRCVPISNHLYFYWYRQILGQKVEFLVSFYNNEISEKSEIFDDQFSVERPDGSNFTLKIRSTKLEDSAMYFCASSEESSYGYTFGSGTRLTVV.

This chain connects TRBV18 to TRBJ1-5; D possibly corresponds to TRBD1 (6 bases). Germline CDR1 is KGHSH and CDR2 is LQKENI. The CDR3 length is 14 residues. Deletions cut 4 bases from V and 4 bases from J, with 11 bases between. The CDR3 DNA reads TGTGCCAGCTCACAAGGGGGGGTGAATCAGCCCCAGCATTTT. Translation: CASSQGGVNQPQHF.

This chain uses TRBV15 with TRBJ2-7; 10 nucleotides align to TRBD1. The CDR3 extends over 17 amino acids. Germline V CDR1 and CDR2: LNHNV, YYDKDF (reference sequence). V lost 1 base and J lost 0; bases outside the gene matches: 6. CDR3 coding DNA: TGTGCCACCAGCAGAGTTTCGGACAGGGGGAGCTCCTACGAGCAGTACTTC. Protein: CATSRVSDRGSSYEQYF.

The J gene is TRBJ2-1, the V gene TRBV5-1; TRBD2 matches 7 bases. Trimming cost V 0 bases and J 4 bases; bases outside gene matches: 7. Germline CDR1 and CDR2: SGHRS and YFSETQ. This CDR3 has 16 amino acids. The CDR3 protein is CASSLEPGGLYNEQFF. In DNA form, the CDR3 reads TGCGCCAGCAGCTTGGAACCGGGAGGACTATACAATGAGCAGTTCTTC.

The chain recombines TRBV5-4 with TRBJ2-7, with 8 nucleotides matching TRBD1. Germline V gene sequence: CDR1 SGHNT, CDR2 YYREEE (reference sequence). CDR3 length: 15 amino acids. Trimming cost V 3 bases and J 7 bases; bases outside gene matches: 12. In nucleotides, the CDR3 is TGTGCCAGCAGCTATGGACAGGGCCTTACTTTGGAGCAGTACTTC. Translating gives CASSYGQGLTLEQYF. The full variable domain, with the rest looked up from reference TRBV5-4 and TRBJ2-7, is ETGVTQSPTHLIKTRGQQVTLRCSSQSGHNTVSWYQQALGQGPQFIFQYYREEENGRGNFPPRFSGLQFPNYSSELNVNALELDDSALYLCASSYGQGLTLEQYFGPGTRLTVT.

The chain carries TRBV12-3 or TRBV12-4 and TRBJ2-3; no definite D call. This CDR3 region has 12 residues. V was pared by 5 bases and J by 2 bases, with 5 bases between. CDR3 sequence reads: CASSPVTDTQYF. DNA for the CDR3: TGTGCCAGCAGTCCGGTCACAGATACGCAGTATTTT.

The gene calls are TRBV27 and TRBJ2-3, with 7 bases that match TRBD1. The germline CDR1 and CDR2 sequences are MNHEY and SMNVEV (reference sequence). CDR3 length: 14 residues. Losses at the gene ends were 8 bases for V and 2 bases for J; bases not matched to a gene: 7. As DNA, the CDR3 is TGTGCCAGCGGCTGGACAGGTAACACAGATACGCAGTATTTT. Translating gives CASGWTGNTDTQYF.

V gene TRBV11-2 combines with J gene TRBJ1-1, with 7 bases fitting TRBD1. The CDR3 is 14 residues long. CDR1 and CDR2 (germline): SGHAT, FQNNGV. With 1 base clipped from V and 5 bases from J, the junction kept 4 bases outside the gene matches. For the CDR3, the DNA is TGTGCCAGCAGCTTAGTCGCAGGGGGGACTGAAGCTTTCTTT. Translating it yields CASSLVAGGTEAFF.

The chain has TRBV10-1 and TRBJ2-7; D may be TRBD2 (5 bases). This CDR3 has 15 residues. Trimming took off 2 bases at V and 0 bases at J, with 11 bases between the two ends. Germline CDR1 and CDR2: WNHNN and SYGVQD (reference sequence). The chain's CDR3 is CASSEILGSSYEQYF. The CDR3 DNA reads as TGCGCCAGCAGTGAGATCCTAGGGAGCTCCTACGAGCAGTACTTC.

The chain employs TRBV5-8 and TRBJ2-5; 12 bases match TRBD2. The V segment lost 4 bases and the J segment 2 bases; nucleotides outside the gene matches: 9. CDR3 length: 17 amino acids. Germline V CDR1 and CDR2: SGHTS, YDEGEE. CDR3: CASSPGLAGASQETQYF. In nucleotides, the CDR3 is TGTGCCAGCAGCCCGGGACTAGCGGGCGCTAGTCAAGAGACCCAGTACTTC.

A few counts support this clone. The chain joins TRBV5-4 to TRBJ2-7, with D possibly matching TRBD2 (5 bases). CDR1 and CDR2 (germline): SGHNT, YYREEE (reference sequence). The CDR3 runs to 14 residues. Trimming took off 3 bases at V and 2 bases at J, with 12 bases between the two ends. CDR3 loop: CASSSSDSAYEQYF. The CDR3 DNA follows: TGTGCCAGCAGCTCGTCGGATAGCGCCTACGAGCAGTACTTC.